This T cell receptor (beta chain) was obtained from a study of CD8 T cells in ankylosing spondylitis. Notes on the study in general: Characteristic of ankylosing spondylitis blood, it appeared, was a TCR beta motif comprising 7 to 9 highly homologous variants.

MiXCR was run by TCRdb on the 5' RACE reads, yielding one entry per CDR3 protein. Here the sample spans 700,000 or so distinct CDR3 sequences, 15% to 20% being singletons. A remark on this clonotype: Its antigen is as yet unknown.

The sequence was obtained from a male donor with ankylosing spondylitis. The sequencing sample was made of blood, either unsorted or a sorted T cell fraction (not recorded which).

The DNA of the CDR3 is TGTGCCAGCAAAGGGGCCCGACATGGCTACACCTTC. This codes for CASKGARHGYTF. The V and J genes are TRBV2 and TRBJ1-2, with D maybe TRBD1 (5 bases). CDR3 length: 12 amino acids. The V and J ends lost 7 bases and 6 bases respectively, with 12 bases between them. Looked up from germline, CDR1 is SNHLY and CDR2 is FYNNEI.